This TCR beta chain was found in a study of T cells in Graves' hyperthyroidism and ophthalmopathy. The overall study: Upon initial diagnosis and before any treatment, peripheral blood was collected.

Worth noting for this clonotype: Its antigen is undetermined.

Germline lookup yields CDR1 MNHEY and CDR2 SMNVEV (reference sequence). This CDR3 is built from 16 residues. Trimming pared 0 bases from V and 5 bases from J, leaving 16 bases between. Amplified TCR beta CDR3 regions came from RNA transcripts. An initial round of RT-PCR targeting the TCR CDR3 relied on the HTBI primer set. TCRdb reprocessed the multiplex PCR reads with MiXCR, giving one entry per CDR3 protein. The sample contains about 300,000 distinct CDR3 sequences, roughly a fifth of which appear only once. Study-wide findings and caveats: Blood samples included most of the expanded thyroid clonotypes exceeding 0.001.

Pregnant or lactating patients were excluded, as were those with uncontrolled infection or other autoimmune disease. The TCR was taken from a man between 45 and 60 years old with Graves' ophthalmopathy. The chain links TRBV27 to TRBJ1-1; D remains ambiguous. Input material: blood. CDR3 amino acids: CASSLSKAGRGTEAFF. The CDR3 DNA sequence: TGTGCCAGCAGTTTATCGAAGGCGGGCAGAGGGACTGAAGCTTTCTTT.